The 25 T cell receptor beta chains listed next were all sequenced from one sample in a study of blood T cell repertoires in COVID-19. Generated by immunoSEQ multiplex PCR, the TCRdb table keeps only in-frame clones and is missing some. The sample carries about 330,000 clones, over 80% recorded once. Sequencing was performed on peripheral blood. The receptor set was obtained from a young man with COVID-19, enrolled during active disease.

The chain couples TRBV5-4 to TRBJ2-2; 15 bases map to TRBD2. The CDR3 extends over 18 amino acids. Germline V gives CDR1 SGHNT, CDR2 YYREEE (reference sequence). V shed 3 bases and J 5 bases; nucleotides not matched to a gene: 8. The CDR3 DNA reads as TGTGCCAGCAGCTGGGGACTAGCGGGAGGCCCGGGGACCGGGGAGCTGTTTTTT. It is translated as CASSWGLAGGPGTGELFF.

This clone was detected a few times. The chain has TRBV5-5 and TRBJ1-5, with 9 bases that match TRBD1. Per germline, CDR1 SGHKS and CDR2 YYEKEE (reference sequence). V dropped 3 bases and J dropped 7; count of bases not matched to a gene: 8. This CDR3 has 15 residues. CDR3 sequence (DNA): TGTGCCAGCAGCTCCACCGGGACAGGGCCCCAGCCCCAGCATTTT. Protein product: CASSSTGTGPQPQHF.

The chain recombines TRBV20-1 with TRBJ1-5; TRBD1 might be the D (5 bases). Trimming took 3 bases from V and 0 from J, leaving 12 bases between them. Germline lookup yields CDR1 DFQATT and CDR2 SNEGSKA (reference sequence). This CDR3 region has 15 residues. The CDR3 DNA reads as TGCAGTGCTAGTACGTCAGGGTTTAGCAATCAGCCCCAGCATTTT. Translated, it gives CSASTSGFSNQPQHF.

The V call is TRBV28, the J call TRBJ1-5, with a possible D match to TRBD1 (6 bases). This CDR3 spans 16 amino acids. Germline V CDR1 and CDR2: MDHEN, SYDVKM. Trimming cost V 4 bases and J 1 base, with 14 bases left between them. The CDR3 protein is CASSSAQGGSNQPQHF. CDR3 nucleotide sequence: TGTGCCAGCAGTTCGGCACAGGGTGGGAGCAATCAGCCCCAGCATTTT.

This chain uses TRBV4-1 with TRBJ1-2; TRBD1 matches at 7 bases. This CDR3 region has 16 residues. Germline-derived CDR1 and CDR2 are MGHRA and YSYEKL. J gave up 0 bases and V 2 bases, and 6 bases lay outside the gene matches. The CDR3 sequence: CASSQLEGAANYGYTF. DNA for the CDR3: TGCGCCAGCAGCCAACTAGAGGGGGCAGCTAACTATGGCTACACCTTC.

The J gene is TRBJ1-3, the V gene TRBV9, with D possibly matching TRBD1 (5 bases). CDR1 SGDLS and CDR2 YYNGEE come from the germline V gene. CDR3 length: 14 amino acids. Trimming removed 1 base from V and 2 bases from J, with 7 bases in between. The CDR3 sequence is CASSVTDTGNTIYF. In DNA, the CDR3 is TGTGCCAGCAGCGTAACGGACACTGGAAACACCATATATTTT.

The chain is built from TRBV5-1 and TRBJ1-2; D is undetermined. The CDR3 has 14 amino acids. V shed 1 base and J shed 1 base, with 8 bases lying between them. Germline V gene sequence: CDR1 SGHRS, CDR2 YFSETQ. In DNA, the CDR3 is TGCGCCAGCAGCTTGCACGGGAGTAACTATGGCTACACCTTC. Amino acids: CASSLHGSNYGYTF.

V and J are TRBV6-5 and TRBJ2-3, with TRBD1 matching over 8 bases. V lost 8 bases to trimming and J lost 2 bases; unmatched junction nucleotides: 6. Germline loops: CDR1 MNHEY, CDR2 SVGAGI. The CDR3 loop spans 14 amino acids. CDR3 sequence reads: CASWRTGHTDTQYF. The CDR3 DNA reads TGTGCCAGCTGGAGGACAGGGCACACAGATACGCAGTATTTT.

V and J are TRBV19 and TRBJ2-1, with TRBD1 matching 9 bases. The CDR3 has 14 residues. CDR1 is LNHDA, CDR2 SQIVND, per germline (reference sequence). Unmatched junction bases numbered 4, after V lost 3 bases and J lost 7 bases. CDR3 residues: CASSMGQGWNEQFF. CDR3 sequence (DNA): TGTGCCAGTAGTATGGGACAGGGCTGGAATGAGCAGTTCTTC. The whole variable domain, filled in from reference TRBV19 and TRBJ2-1, reads DGGITQSPKYLFRKEGQNVTLSCEQNLNHDAMYWYRQDPGQGLRLIYYSQIVNDFQKGDIAEGYSVSREKKESFPLTVTSAQKNPTAFYLCASSMGQGWNEQFFGPGTRLTVL.

This chain uses TRBV18 with TRBJ2-1; TRBD1 agrees at 9 bases. From germline, CDR1 is KGHSH and CDR2 LQKENI. The CDR3 sequence is 15 residues long. J lost 13 bases, V lost 3 bases, and 13 bases had no gene match. CDR3: CASSPSSIQGAHQFF. Here the CDR3 DNA reads TGTGCCAGCTCACCGTCTTCGATACAGGGGGCGCACCAGTTCTTC. The full variable domain, with the rest looked up from reference TRBV18 and TRBJ2-1, is NAGVMQNPRHLVRRRGQEARLRCSPMKGHSHVYWYRQLPEEGLKFMVYLQKENIIDESGMPKERFSAEFPKEGPSILRIQQVVRGDSAAYFCASSPSSIQGAHQFFGPGTRLTVL.

The rearrangement joins TRBV4-3 to TRBJ2-1; TRBD2 agrees at 8 bases. V shed 1 base, J shed 2 bases, and the junction held 4 bases outside the gene matches. CDR1 LGHNA and CDR2 YSLEER come from the germline V gene. The CDR3 is made up of 16 amino acids. The CDR3 nucleotides read TGCGCCAGCAGCCAAGCGGGCGGGGGGACCTACAATGAGCAGTTCTTC. It specifies CASSQAGGGTYNEQFF.

The V gene is TRBV11-1, the J gene TRBJ1-4; 9 bases fit TRBD1. The CDR3 spans 14 residues. Germline lookup yields CDR1 SGHAT and CDR2 FQDESV (reference sequence). Trimming removed 3 bases from V and 5 bases from J; junction bases left unmatched: 1. The CDR3 DNA sequence: TGTGCCAGCAGCTTTGGACAGGGGAATGAAAAACTGTTTTTT. It specifies CASSFGQGNEKLFF.

The rearrangement links TRBV18 to TRBJ2-2; possibly TRBD1 for D (6 bases). The CDR3 runs 15 residues. The germline CDR1 and CDR2 sequences are KGHSH and LQKENI. Trimming removed 6 bases from V and 1 base from J, with 12 bases in between. The CDR3 DNA reads as TGTGCCAGCTCTCTCCGGGACAAGAACACCGGGGAGCTGTTTTTT. Its translation is CASSLRDKNTGELFF.

This chain connects TRBV11-2 to TRBJ2-2, with 8 bases fitting TRBD2. The CDR3 totals 17 residues. Trimming cost V 2 bases and J 6 bases; bases outside gene matches: 11. Germline CDR1 and CDR2: SGHAT and FQNNGV. CDR3 amino acids: CASSLRLALQGPGELFF. Written as DNA, the CDR3 is TGTGCCAGCAGCTTAAGACTAGCGCTTCAGGGTCCCGGGGAGCTGTTTTTT.

The chain has TRBV5-4 and TRBJ1-2; 8 bases line up with TRBD1. Germline V CDR1 and CDR2: SGHNT, YYREEE (reference sequence). The CDR3 covers 16 residues. V dropped 4 bases and J dropped 4; count of bases not matched to a gene: 12. Here the CDR3 DNA reads TGTGCCAGCAGCCCGATGACAGGGGCGCTGTCCTATGGCTACACCTTC. It is translated as CASSPMTGALSYGYTF.

The V call is TRBV30, the J call TRBJ2-1, with D possibly TRBD1 on 5 matching bases. CDR1 GTSNPN and CDR2 SVGIG come from the germline V gene (reference sequence). The CDR3 runs 14 residues. Deletions cut 0 bases from V and 9 bases from J, with 15 bases between. CDR3 amino acids: CAWSVLSYQGEQFF. The CDR3 nucleotides are TGTGCCTGGAGTGTACTGTCTTATCAGGGTGAGCAGTTCTTC.

The chain couples TRBV6-2 or TRBV6-3 to TRBJ1-3, with D perhaps TRBD1 (5 bases). The V end was cut by 6 bases, the J end by 1 base, with 13 bases between. The germline V gene encodes CDR1 MNHEY and CDR2 SVGEGT. The CDR3 sequence is 15 residues long. This chain's CDR3 is CASSLRAGSGNTIYF. CDR3 DNA sequence: TGTGCCAGCAGCCTCAGGGCTGGGTCTGGAAACACCATATATTTT.

The chain uses TRBV19 and TRBJ2-5; 7 bases agree with TRBD1. The CDR3 is 16 residues long. With V trimmed by 3 bases and J by 1 base, 8 bases remained unmatched. In germline, CDR1 is LNHDA, CDR2 SQIVND (reference sequence). The CDR3: CASSIWQGVSQETQYF. CDR3 DNA sequence: TGTGCCAGTAGTATCTGGCAGGGGGTAAGCCAAGAGACCCAGTACTTC.

The chain couples TRBV7-9 to TRBJ2-5; D uncertain. V was clipped by 3 bases and J by 2 bases, with 7 bases between them. The CDR3 contains 13 residues. The germline gives CDR1 SEHNR, CDR2 FQNEAQ (reference sequence). The CDR3 coding sequence is TGTGCCAGCAGCTTTGGCCAGCAAGAGACCCAGTACTTC. Translating gives CASSFGQQETQYF.

The chain combines TRBV4-3 with TRBJ1-4; a possible D gene is TRBD1 (5 bases). Per the germline V gene, CDR1 is LGHNA and CDR2 is YSLEER. Trimming removed 0 bases at V and 2 bases at J, with 10 bases between. The CDR3 runs to 16 residues. CDR3 nucleotide sequence: TGCGCCAGCAGCCAAGAAAGGGGAACCACTAATGAAAAACTGTTTTTT. Its protein is CASSQERGTTNEKLFF.

This clone was observed a single time. The chain recombines TRBV5-6 with TRBJ2-3; D is possibly TRBD2 (5 bases). The CDR3 is made up of 14 amino acids. V was cut by 7 bases and J by 2 bases, with 14 bases left in between. In germline, CDR1 is SGHDT, CDR2 YYEEEE. Here the CDR3 reads CASERRGNTDTQYF. In DNA, the CDR3 is TGTGCCAGCGAGCGGAGAGGTAACACAGATACGCAGTATTTT.

This clone was seen only once. DNA for the CDR3: TGTGCCAGCTCCCCGACTAGCGGGAGCAACACCGGGGAGCTGTTTTTT. This codes for CASSPTSGSNTGELFF. The chain has TRBV18 and TRBJ2-2; 12 bases align to TRBD2. The germline V gene encodes CDR1 KGHSH and CDR2 LQKENI. Unmatched junction bases numbered 4, after V lost 6 bases and J lost 2 bases. The CDR3 is 16 residues long. Drawing the rest from reference TRBV18 and TRBJ2-2, the complete variable domain is NAGVMQNPRHLVRRRGQEARLRCSPMKGHSHVYWYRQLPEEGLKFMVYLQKENIIDESGMPKERFSAEFPKEGPSILRIQQVVRGDSAAYFCASSPTSGSNTGELFFGEGSRLTVL.

The V and J genes are TRBV20-1 and TRBJ2-1; possibly TRBD2 for D (7 bases). V dropped 3 bases and J dropped 0 bases, with 12 bases sitting between them. This CDR3 spans 15 amino acids. CDR1 is DFQATT and CDR2 is SNEGSKA in the germline V gene (reference sequence). The CDR3 DNA reads TGCAGTGCTAGTGCTAGGGGGGGCTCCTACAATGAGCAGTTCTTC. It encodes CSASARGGSYNEQFF.

The sample holds one count of this clone. The chain joins TRBV5-1 to TRBJ2-3; 11 bases are shared with TRBD2. The CDR3 runs to 16 residues. Germline assignment: CDR1 SGHRS and CDR2 YFSETQ. J gave up 2 bases and V 4 bases, and 6 bases lay outside the gene matches. CDR3 residues: CASSTLTSGDTDTQYF. Written as DNA, the CDR3 is TGCGCCAGCAGCACCCTGACTAGCGGGGACACAGATACGCAGTATTTT.

This sequence joins TRBV5-4 and TRBJ2-7; 8 bases are shared with TRBD1. The CDR3 consists of 16 residues. After removal of 3 bases from V and 0 bases from J, the junction contained 8 bases not matched to a gene. The V gene's germline CDR1 is SGHNT and CDR2 YYREEE (reference sequence). The CDR3: CASSSGRTGISYEQYF. CDR3 nucleotides: TGTGCCAGCAGCTCGGGGCGGACAGGGATCTCCTACGAGCAGTACTTC.